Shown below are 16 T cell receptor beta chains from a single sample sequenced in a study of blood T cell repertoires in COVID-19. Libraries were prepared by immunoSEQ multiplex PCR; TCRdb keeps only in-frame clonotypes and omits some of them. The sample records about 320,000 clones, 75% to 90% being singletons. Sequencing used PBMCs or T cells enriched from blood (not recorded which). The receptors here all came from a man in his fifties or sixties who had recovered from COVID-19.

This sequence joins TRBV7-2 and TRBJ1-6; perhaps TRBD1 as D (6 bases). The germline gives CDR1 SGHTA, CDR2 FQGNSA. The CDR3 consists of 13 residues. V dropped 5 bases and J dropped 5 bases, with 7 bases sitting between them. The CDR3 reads CASSGQNNSPLHF. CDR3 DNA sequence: TGTGCCAGCAGCGGACAGAATAATTCACCCCTCCACTTT.

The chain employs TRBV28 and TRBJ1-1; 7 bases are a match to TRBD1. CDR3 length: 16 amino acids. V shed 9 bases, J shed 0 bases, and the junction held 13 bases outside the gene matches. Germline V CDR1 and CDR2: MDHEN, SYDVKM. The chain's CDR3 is CASTPGTAKMNTEAFF. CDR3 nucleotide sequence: TGTGCCAGTACACCCGGGACAGCAAAAATGAACACTGAAGCTTTCTTT.

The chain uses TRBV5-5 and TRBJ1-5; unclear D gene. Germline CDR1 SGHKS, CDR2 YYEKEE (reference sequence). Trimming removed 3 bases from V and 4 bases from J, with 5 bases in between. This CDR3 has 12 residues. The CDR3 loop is CASSSGNQPQHF. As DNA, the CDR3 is TGTGCCAGCAGCTCGGGAAATCAGCCCCAGCATTTT.

CDR3 nucleotide sequence: TGTGCCAGCAGCTCGGGGGGGCCACTCAATTCACCCCTCCACTTT. Protein product: CASSSGGPLNSPLHF. V is TRBV9 and J is TRBJ1-6; D perhaps matches TRBD1 (6 bases). Germline V lookup: CDR1 SGDLS, CDR2 YYNGEE. The CDR3 covers 15 residues. V lost 4 bases to trimming and J lost 7 bases, with 15 bases between them.

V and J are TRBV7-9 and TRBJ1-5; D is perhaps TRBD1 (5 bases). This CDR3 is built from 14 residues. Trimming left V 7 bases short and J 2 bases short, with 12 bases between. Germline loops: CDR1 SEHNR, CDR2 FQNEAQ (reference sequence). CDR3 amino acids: CASTVGGGNQPQHF. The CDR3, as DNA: TGTGCCAGCACGGTGGGGGGGGGCAATCAGCCCCAGCATTTT.

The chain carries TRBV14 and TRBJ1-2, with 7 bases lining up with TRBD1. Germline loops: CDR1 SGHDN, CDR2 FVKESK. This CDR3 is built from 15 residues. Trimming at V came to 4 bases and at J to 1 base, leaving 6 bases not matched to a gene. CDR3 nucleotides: TGTGCCAGCAGCCCGAACAGGGGAAATAACTATGGCTACACCTTC. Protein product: CASSPNRGNNYGYTF.

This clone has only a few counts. CDR3 loop: CASSPQGRVYEQYF. The CDR3 bases are TGCGCCAGCAGCCCACAAGGGAGGGTCTACGAGCAGTACTTC. The chain carries TRBV5-1 and TRBJ2-7; 7 bases line up with TRBD2. The germline V gene has CDR1 SGHRS and CDR2 YFSETQ. CDR3 size: 14 residues. V shed 4 bases, J shed 3 bases, and the junction held 7 bases outside the gene matches.

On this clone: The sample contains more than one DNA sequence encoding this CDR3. For the CDR3, the DNA is TGTGCCAGCAGCTTAGGACAGGGGGGATACGAGCAGTACTTC. Translated: CASSLGQGGYEQYF. The rearrangement joins TRBV7-2 to TRBJ2-7; TRBD1 aligns across 9 bases. The CDR3 has 14 amino acids. Trimming removed 1 base from V and 4 bases from J; junction bases left unmatched: 2. Looked up from germline, CDR1 is SGHTA and CDR2 is FQGNSA.

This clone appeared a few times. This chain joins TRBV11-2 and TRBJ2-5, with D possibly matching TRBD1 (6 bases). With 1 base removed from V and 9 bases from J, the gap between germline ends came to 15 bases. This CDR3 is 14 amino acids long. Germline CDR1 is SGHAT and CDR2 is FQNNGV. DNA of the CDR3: TGTGCCAGCAGCTTAGGAACAGGGCTAGGGGCCCAGTACTTC. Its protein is CASSLGTGLGAQYF.

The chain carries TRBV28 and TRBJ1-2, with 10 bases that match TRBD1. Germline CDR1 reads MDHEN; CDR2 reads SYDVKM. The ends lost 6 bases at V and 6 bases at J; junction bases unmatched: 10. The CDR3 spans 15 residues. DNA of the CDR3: TGTGCCAGCAGCCCGGGGGGGACAGGGGTTGATGGCTACACCTTC. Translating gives CASSPGGTGVDGYTF.

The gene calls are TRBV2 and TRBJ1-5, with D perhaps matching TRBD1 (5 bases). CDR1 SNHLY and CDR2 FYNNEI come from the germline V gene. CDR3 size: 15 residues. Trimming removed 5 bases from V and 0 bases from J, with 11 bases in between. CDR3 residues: CASSFDSSSNQPQHF. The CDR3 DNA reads TGTGCCAGCAGTTTCGACAGCAGTAGCAATCAGCCCCAGCATTTT.

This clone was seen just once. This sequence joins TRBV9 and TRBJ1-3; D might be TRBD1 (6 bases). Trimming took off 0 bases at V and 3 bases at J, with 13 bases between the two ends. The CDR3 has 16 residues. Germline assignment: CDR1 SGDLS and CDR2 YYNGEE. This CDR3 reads CASSVALGASGNTIYF. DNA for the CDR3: TGTGCCAGCAGCGTAGCTCTGGGGGCAAGTGGAAACACCATATATTTT.

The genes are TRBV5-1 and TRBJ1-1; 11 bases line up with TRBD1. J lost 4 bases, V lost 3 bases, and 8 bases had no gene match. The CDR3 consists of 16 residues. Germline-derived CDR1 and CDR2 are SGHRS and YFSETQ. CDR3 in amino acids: CASSSGQGARVTEAFF. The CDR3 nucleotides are TGCGCCAGCAGCTCCGGACAGGGGGCGCGGGTCACTGAAGCTTTCTTT. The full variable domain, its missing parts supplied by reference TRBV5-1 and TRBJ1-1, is KAGVTQTPRYLIKTRGQQVTLSCSPISGHRSVSWYQQTPGQGLQFLFEYFSETQRNKGNFPGRFSGRQFSNSRSEMNVSTLELGDSALYLCASSSGQGARVTEAFFGQGTRLTVV.

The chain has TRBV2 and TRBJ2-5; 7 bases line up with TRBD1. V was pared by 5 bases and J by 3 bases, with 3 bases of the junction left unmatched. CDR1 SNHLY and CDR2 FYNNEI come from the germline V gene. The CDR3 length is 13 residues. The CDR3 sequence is CASSPDREETQYF. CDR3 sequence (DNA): TGTGCCAGCAGTCCAGACAGGGAAGAGACCCAGTACTTC.

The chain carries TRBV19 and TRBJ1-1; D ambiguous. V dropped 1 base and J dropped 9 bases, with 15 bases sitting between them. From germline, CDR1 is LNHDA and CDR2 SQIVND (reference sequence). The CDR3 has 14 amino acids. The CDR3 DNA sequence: TGTGCCAGTAGTATAGGAGGTTCTCGGCCCCAAGCTTTCTTT. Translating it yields CASSIGGSRPQAFF.

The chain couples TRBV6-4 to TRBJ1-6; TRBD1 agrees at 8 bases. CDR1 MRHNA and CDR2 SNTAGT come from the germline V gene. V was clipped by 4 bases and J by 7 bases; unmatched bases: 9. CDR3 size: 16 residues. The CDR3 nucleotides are TGTGCCAGCAGTGTTTCGCGGACAGGGAAAAATTCACCCCTCCACTTT. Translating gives CASSVSRTGKNSPLHF.